This T cell receptor beta chain was recorded in a study of cytomegalovirus exposure and HLA in healthy donors. About the research overall: The approximately 120 million unique TCR beta sequences, from about 179 million T cells, were found by an earlier analysis.

Germline loops: CDR1 MNHEY, CDR2 SVGAGI. V was pared by 3 bases and J by 2 bases, with 11 bases between. The CDR3 length is 15 residues. It was with 60 Vbeta and 13 Jbeta primers that the PCR ran. TCRdb's table, derived via immunoSEQ multiplex PCR, lists solely in-frame clones and lacks some. In the table there are 120,000 or so clones, roughly 78% of which are singletons. The chain joins TRBV6-5 to TRBJ1-5; TRBD1 is a possible D gene (6 bases). Specimen: PBMCs. This receptor was taken from a woman in her 30s in good health and CMV-seronegative. CDR3 bases: TGTGCCAGCAGTTATAGGTCAGGGGGCAATCAGCCCCAGCATTTT. Translating gives CASSYRSGGNQPQHF.